Detailed here is one T cell receptor beta chain. Trimming took 6 bases from V and 2 from J, leaving 17 bases between them. CDR1 is LNHDA and CDR2 is SQIVND in the germline V gene (reference sequence). This CDR3 has 16 amino acids. Per the original methods: Nucleated cell counts were estimated from reference gene primer amplification. Profiling relied on immunoSEQ multiplex PCR, and the TCRdb table lists in-frame clones only, not all of them. V and J calls and clone size are as listed in that table; D and trimming were resolved from the DNA. The sample includes approximately 170,000 clones, about 86% of them seen just once. This sample is part of a study of blood T cell repertoires in COVID-19. Study at large: The United States, Italy and Spain were the sources of the acute and convalescent COVID-19 samples.

The material sequenced was PBMCs or T cells enriched from blood (not recorded which). This chain uses TRBV19 with TRBJ1-3; no firm D call. The sequence was obtained from a woman aged 45-59 years in a cohort exposed to, infected with or recovered from COVID-19 (not recorded which). The CDR3 loop reads CASRIASHVPGNTIYF. Written as DNA, the CDR3 is TGTGCCAGTAGGATCGCCTCACACGTGCCTGGAAACACCATATATTTT. Variable domain in full (rest from reference TRBV19 and TRBJ1-3): DGGITQSPKYLFRKEGQNVTLSCEQNLNHDAMYWYRQDPGQGLRLIYYSQIVNDFQKGDIAEGYSVSREKKESFPLTVTSAQKNPTAFYLCASRIASHVPGNTIYFGEGSWLTVV.